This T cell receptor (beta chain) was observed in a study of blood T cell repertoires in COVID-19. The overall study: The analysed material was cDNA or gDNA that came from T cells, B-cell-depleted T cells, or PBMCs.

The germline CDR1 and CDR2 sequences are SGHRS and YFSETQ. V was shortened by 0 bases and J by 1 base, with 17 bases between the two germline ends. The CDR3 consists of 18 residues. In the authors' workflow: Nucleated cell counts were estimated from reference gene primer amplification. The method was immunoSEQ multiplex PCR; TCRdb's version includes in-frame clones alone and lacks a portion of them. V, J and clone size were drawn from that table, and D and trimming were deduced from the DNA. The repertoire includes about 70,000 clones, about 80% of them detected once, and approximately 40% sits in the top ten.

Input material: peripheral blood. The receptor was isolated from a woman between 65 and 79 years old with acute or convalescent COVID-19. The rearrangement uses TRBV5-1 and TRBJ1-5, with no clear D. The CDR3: CASSLDGDPMRSNQPQHF. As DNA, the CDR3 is TGCGCCAGCAGCTTGGACGGAGACCCCATGAGGAGCAATCAGCCCCAGCATTTT.